Below, 20 T cell receptor beta chains from the same sample are listed, as sequenced in a study of T cell responses to AZD1222 COVID-19 vaccine. Profiling relied on immunoSEQ multiplex PCR, and the TCRdb table lists in-frame clones only, not all of them. The top ten clones hold over 7.5% of a sample with tens of thousands of clones, 85% to 90% of them seen once. Material: peripheral blood, obtained on day 0 of AZD1222 vaccination. These receptors came from an adult in good health.

The V and J genes are TRBV18 and TRBJ2-1; D might be TRBD2 (6 bases). Per the germline V gene, CDR1 is KGHSH and CDR2 is LQKENI. The CDR3 is 14 amino acids. The V and J ends lost 5 bases and 6 bases respectively, with 14 bases between them. The DNA for the CDR3 is TGTGCCAGCTCAGCAGGGACCGGGGGCAATGAGCAGTTCTTC. As protein: CASSAGTGGNEQFF.

The chain is built from TRBV6-4 and TRBJ1-5; D is ambiguous. Germline assignment: CDR1 MRHNA and CDR2 SNTAGT. This CDR3 comprises 19 residues. Trimming took off 0 bases at V and 0 bases at J, with 18 bases between the two ends. The CDR3 sequence: CASSDSQDQPRDSNQPQHF. The DNA for the CDR3 is TGTGCCAGCAGTGACTCGCAGGATCAGCCTCGTGATAGCAATCAGCCCCAGCATTTT.

The rearrangement joins TRBV9 to TRBJ2-7; 10 bases fit TRBD1. Germline lookup yields CDR1 SGDLS and CDR2 YYNGEE. This CDR3 is 15 amino acids long. J gave up 3 bases and V 4 bases, and 7 bases lay outside the gene matches. In DNA form, the CDR3 reads TGTGCCAGCAGCACTGGCGGGACAGGGGTCTACGAGCAGTACTTC. Its translation: CASSTGGTGVYEQYF.

The chain carries TRBV2 and TRBJ1-2; D unresolved. Germline V gives CDR1 SNHLY, CDR2 FYNNEI. The V gene lost 7 bases and the J gene lost 4 bases, with 7 bases spanning the gap. CDR3 size: 11 residues. The chain's CDR3 is CASTVLYGYTF. The CDR3 bases are TGTGCCAGCACAGTCCTCTATGGCTACACCTTC. Drawing the rest from reference TRBV2 and TRBJ1-2, the complete variable domain is EPEVTQTPSHQVTQMGQEVILRCVPISNHLYFYWYRQILGQKVEFLVSFYNNEISEKSEIFDDQFSVERPDGSNFTLKIRSTKLEDSAMYFCASTVLYGYTFGSGTRLTVV.

The table lists this clone with a few counts. V gene TRBV15 combines with J gene TRBJ2-2; perhaps TRBD2 as D (7 bases). The germline V and J ends were trimmed by 7 bases and 4 bases, with 16 bases remaining between them. CDR1 and CDR2 (germline): LNHNV, YYDKDF (reference sequence). The CDR3 is made up of 15 amino acids. The DNA for the CDR3 is TGTGCCACCAACAACGGGGGGCGAAGCACCGGGGAGCTGTTTTTT. Protein sequence: CATNNGGRSTGELFF.

The J gene is TRBJ2-5, the V gene TRBV19, with 8 bases that match TRBD1. The CDR3 contains 15 residues. V lost 4 bases and J lost 5; bases outside the gene matches: 9. Per germline, CDR1 LNHDA and CDR2 SQIVND (reference sequence). DNA of the CDR3: TGTGCCAGTAGTAATTGGCAGGGGGCGTCTGAGACCCAGTACTTC. Translation: CASSNWQGASETQYF.

This sequence joins TRBV6-5 and TRBJ1-3, with D perhaps TRBD1 (5 bases). Trimming cost V 7 bases and J 2 bases, with 12 bases left between them. This CDR3 has 14 amino acids. Germline loops: CDR1 MNHEY, CDR2 SVGAGI. The CDR3 sequence: CASTGVGAGNTIYF. Written as DNA, the CDR3 is TGTGCCAGCACCGGGGTAGGGGCTGGAAACACCATATATTTT.

This clone has only a few counts. This sequence joins TRBV9 and TRBJ1-6, with 8 positions matching TRBD1. CDR3 length: 13 amino acids. V shed 3 bases, J shed 7 bases, and the junction held 0 bases outside the gene matches. Per the germline V gene, CDR1 is SGDLS and CDR2 is YYNGEE. The CDR3 DNA sequence: TGTGCCAGCAGCGGACAGGGGAATTCACCCCTCCACTTT. Protein: CASSGQGNSPLHF.

The rearrangement uses TRBV6-5 and TRBJ1-5; weak D call: TRBD1 (5 bases). The germline V gene has CDR1 MNHEY and CDR2 SVGAGI. The CDR3 is made up of 13 amino acids. The germline V and J ends were trimmed by 7 bases and 3 bases, with 10 bases remaining between them. The CDR3 DNA reads TGTGCCAGCAAGGGGACGGCCAATCAGCCCCAGCATTTT. Its translation: CASKGTANQPQHF.

The rearrangement joins TRBV10-3 to TRBJ2-1, with no clear D. CDR3 length: 13 amino acids. Germline CDR1 ENHRY, CDR2 SYGVKD. Deletions cut 3 bases from V and 5 bases from J, with 8 bases between. DNA for the CDR3: TGTGCCATCAGTGATAACCGGGACAATGAGCAGTTCTTC. It yields the protein CAISDNRDNEQFF.

V gene TRBV11-3 combines with J gene TRBJ1-1, with a possible D match to TRBD1 (6 bases). This CDR3 contains 14 residues. Per the germline V gene, CDR1 is SGHNT and CDR2 is YENEEA. With 1 base removed from V and 1 base from J, the gap between germline ends came to 7 bases. CDR3 bases: TGTGCCAGCAGCTTAGGGACAGAGAACACTGAAGCTTTCTTT. This translates into CASSLGTENTEAFF.

The genes are TRBV7-9 and TRBJ2-2, with D unclear. Germline CDR1 and CDR2: SEHNR and FQNEAQ (reference sequence). V lost 1 base and J lost 0, with 12 bases in between. CDR3 size: 17 residues. This CDR3 is CASSLEGSRSNTGELFF. For the CDR3, the DNA is TGTGCCAGCAGCTTAGAAGGCAGCCGATCGAACACCGGGGAGCTGTTTTTT.

This chain joins TRBV27 and TRBJ1-2; D gene ambiguous. The CDR3 length is 13 residues. Trimming stripped 6 bases from V and 1 base from J, with 9 bases between. The germline V gene encodes CDR1 MNHEY and CDR2 SMNVEV (reference sequence). Here the CDR3 reads CASSPAGNYGYTF. CDR3 in DNA: TGTGCCAGCAGCCCCGCCGGTAACTATGGCTACACCTTC.

In nucleotides, the CDR3 is TGTGCCAGCAGTGAGTGGCAGGGGCCGACAGATACGCAGTATTTT. Encoded protein: CASSEWQGPTDTQYF. The V call is TRBV6-1, the J call TRBJ2-3, with D perhaps matching TRBD1 (6 bases). V was clipped by 3 bases and J by 3 bases, with 13 bases between them. CDR3 size: 15 residues. Germline V lookup: CDR1 MNHNS, CDR2 SASEGT.

The chain is built from TRBV7-3 and TRBJ2-1, with D possibly matching TRBD2 (6 bases). Germline V gives CDR1 SGHTA, CDR2 FQGTGA. Trimming removed 6 bases at V and 7 bases at J, with 22 bases between. CDR3 length equals 16 residues. The CDR3 nucleotides read TGTGCCAGCAGTCCTGTTGTGGGACTCAATTTTAATGAGCAGTTCTTC. It codes for CASSPVVGLNFNEQFF.

A single count supports this clone. This chain links TRBV6-5 with TRBJ1-1; possibly TRBD1 for D (6 bases). This CDR3 comprises 14 residues. The germline V gene has CDR1 MNHEY and CDR2 SVGAGI. Trimming removed 2 bases from V and 7 bases from J, with 14 bases in between. The CDR3 region is CASSYVGGAVEAFF. The DNA for the CDR3 is TGTGCCAGCAGTTACGTGGGGGGCGCGGTTGAAGCTTTCTTT.

This sequence joins TRBV2 and TRBJ1-5; D unresolved. This CDR3 region has 14 residues. In germline, CDR1 is SNHLY, CDR2 FYNNEI. V lost 3 bases to trimming and J lost 3 bases, with 9 bases between them. CDR3 in amino acids: CASSDLVLNQPQHF. The CDR3, as DNA: TGTGCCAGCAGTGACCTGGTCCTCAATCAGCCCCAGCATTTT.

For the CDR3, the DNA is TGCGCCAGCAGCTGGTGGGACAGGAACACTGAAGCTTTCTTT. Amino acids: CASSWWDRNTEAFF. The J gene is TRBJ1-1, the V gene TRBV5-1; 7 bases align to TRBD1. V lost 3 bases and J lost 1; bases outside the gene matches: 3. Germline-derived CDR1 and CDR2 are SGHRS and YFSETQ. The CDR3 contains 14 residues.

The CDR3 spells CASSAGTGSFEKLFF. CDR3 DNA sequence: TGTGCCAGCAGCGCCGGGACAGGTTCGTTCGAAAAACTGTTTTTT. This rearrangement joins TRBV9 to TRBJ1-4, with 8 bases aligning to TRBD1. The CDR3 extends over 15 amino acids. Germline assignment: CDR1 SGDLS and CDR2 YYNGEE. The V segment lost 3 bases and the J segment 8 bases; nucleotides outside the gene matches: 9.

The rearrangement joins TRBV9 to TRBJ2-2; D is perhaps TRBD1 (5 bases). The V gene lost 3 bases and the J gene lost 4 bases, with 10 bases spanning the gap. Germline CDR1 reads SGDLS; CDR2 reads YYNGEE. CDR3 length: 14 amino acids. This CDR3 reads CASSARQSTGELFF. In nucleotides, the CDR3 is TGTGCCAGCAGCGCAAGACAGAGCACCGGGGAGCTGTTTTTT. The whole variable domain, remainder taken from reference TRBV9 and TRBJ2-2, is DSGVTQTPKHLITATGQRVTLRCSPRSGDLSVYWYQQSLDQGLQFLIQYYNGEERAKGNILERFSAQQFPDLHSELNLSSLELGDSALYFCASSARQSTGELFFGEGSRLTVL.